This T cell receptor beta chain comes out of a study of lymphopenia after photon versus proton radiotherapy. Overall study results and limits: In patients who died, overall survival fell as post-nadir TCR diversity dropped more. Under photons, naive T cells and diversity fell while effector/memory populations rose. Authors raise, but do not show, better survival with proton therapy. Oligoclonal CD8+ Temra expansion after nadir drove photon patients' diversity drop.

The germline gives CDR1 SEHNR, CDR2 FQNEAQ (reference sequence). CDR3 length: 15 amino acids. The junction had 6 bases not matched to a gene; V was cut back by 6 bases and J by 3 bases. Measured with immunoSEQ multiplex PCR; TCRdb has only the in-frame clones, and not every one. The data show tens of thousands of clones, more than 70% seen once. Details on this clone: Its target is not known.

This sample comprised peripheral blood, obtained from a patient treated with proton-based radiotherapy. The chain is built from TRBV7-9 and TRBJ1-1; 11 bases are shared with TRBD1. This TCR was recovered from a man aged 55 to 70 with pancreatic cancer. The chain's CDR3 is CASSGTGGWYTEAFF. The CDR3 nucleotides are TGTGCCAGCAGTGGGACAGGGGGATGGTACACTGAAGCTTTCTTT.